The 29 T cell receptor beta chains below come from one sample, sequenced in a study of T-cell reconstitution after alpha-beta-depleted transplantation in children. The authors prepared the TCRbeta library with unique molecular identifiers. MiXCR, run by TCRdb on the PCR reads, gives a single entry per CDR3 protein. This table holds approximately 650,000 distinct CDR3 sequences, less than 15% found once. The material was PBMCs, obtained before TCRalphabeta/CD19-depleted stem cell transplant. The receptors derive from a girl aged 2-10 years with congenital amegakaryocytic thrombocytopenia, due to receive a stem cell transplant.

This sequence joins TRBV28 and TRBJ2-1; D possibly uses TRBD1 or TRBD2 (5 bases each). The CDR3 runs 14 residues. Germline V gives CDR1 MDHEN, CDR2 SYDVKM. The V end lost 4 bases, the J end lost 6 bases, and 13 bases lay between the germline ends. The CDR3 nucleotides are TGTGCCAGCAGTTGGGGGAAAAACACCAATGAGCAGTTCTTC. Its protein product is CASSWGKNTNEQFF.

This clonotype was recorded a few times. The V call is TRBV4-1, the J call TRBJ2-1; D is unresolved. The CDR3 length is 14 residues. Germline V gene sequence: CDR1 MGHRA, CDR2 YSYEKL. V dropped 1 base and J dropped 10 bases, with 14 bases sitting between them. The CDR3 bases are TGCGCCAGCAGCCAAGCTCGTTCGATGGACGAGCAGTTCTTC. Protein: CASSQARSMDEQFF.

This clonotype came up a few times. The CDR3, as DNA: TGCAGTGCCCAGAACCGACAGTTAGGCTCCTATAATTCACCCCTCCACTTT. This sequence encodes CSAQNRQLGSYNSPLHF. The rearrangement links TRBV20-1 to TRBJ1-6; the D gene is possibly TRBD1 (5 bases). The CDR3 consists of 17 residues. V gave up 6 bases and J gave up 0 bases, with 18 bases separating them. CDR1 is DFQATT, CDR2 SNEGSKA, per germline (reference sequence).

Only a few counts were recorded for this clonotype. CDR3 coding DNA: TGTGCCAGCAGTTTACCCAGTCCACCCCTCCACTTT. The encoded protein is CASSLPSPPLHF. The rearrangement links TRBV12-3 or TRBV12-4 to TRBJ1-6, with D hard to call. The V gene lost 2 bases and the J gene lost 11 bases, with 7 bases spanning the gap. This CDR3 spans 12 amino acids.

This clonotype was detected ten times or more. The CDR3 protein is CASSLAAGVWNTEAFF. The CDR3 DNA reads as TGCGCCAGCAGCTTGGCCGCTGGGGTATGGAACACTGAAGCTTTCTTT. V and J are TRBV5-1 and TRBJ1-1, with D unresolved. Trimming stripped 0 bases from V and 1 base from J, with 13 bases between. This CDR3 has 16 residues. CDR1 and CDR2 (germline): SGHRS, YFSETQ.

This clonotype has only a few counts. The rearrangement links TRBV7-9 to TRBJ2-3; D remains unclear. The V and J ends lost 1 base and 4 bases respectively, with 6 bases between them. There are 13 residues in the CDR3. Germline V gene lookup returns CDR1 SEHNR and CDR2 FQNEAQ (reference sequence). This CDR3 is CASSLDGSDTQYF. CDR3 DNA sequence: TGTGCCAGCAGCTTAGATGGGTCAGATACGCAGTATTTT.

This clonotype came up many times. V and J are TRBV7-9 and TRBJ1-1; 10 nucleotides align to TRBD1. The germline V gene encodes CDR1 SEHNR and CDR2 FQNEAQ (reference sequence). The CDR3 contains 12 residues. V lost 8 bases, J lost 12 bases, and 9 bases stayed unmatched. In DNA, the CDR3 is TGTGCCAGCGGGGGACAGGGGACCAAAACTTTCTTT. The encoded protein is CASGGQGTKTFF. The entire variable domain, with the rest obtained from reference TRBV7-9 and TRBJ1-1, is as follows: DTGVSQNPRHKITKRGQNVTFRCDPISEHNRLYWYRQTLGQGPEFLTYFQNEAQLEKSRLLSDRFSAERPKGSFSTLEIQRTEQGDSAMYLCASGGQGTKTFFGQGTRLTVV.

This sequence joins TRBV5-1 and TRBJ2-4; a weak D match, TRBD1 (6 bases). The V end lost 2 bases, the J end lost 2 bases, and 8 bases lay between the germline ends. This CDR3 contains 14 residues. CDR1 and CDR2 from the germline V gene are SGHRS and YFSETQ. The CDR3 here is CASSLGGTKNIQYF. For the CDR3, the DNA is TGCGCCAGCAGCTTAGGGGGTACCAAAAACATTCAGTACTTC.

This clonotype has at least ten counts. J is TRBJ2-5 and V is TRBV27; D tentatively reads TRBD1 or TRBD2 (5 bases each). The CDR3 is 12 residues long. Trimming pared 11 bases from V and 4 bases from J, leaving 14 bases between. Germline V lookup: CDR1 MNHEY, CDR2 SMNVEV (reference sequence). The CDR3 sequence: CASGASRETQYF. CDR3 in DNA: TGTGCCTCTGGGGCTAGCCGAGAGACCCAGTACTTC.

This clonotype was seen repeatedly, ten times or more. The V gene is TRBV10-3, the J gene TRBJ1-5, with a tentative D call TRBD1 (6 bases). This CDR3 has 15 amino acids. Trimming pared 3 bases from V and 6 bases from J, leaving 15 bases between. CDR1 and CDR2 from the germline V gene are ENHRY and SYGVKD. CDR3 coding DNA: TGTGCCATCAGTGAACAGGGCGGTATCACTCAGCCCCAGCATTTT. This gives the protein CAISEQGGITQPQHF.

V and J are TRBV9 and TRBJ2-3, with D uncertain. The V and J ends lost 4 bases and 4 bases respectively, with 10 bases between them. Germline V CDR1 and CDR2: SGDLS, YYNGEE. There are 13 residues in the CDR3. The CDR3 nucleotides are TGTGCCAGCAGCTCTCTCTGGCCAGATACGCAGTATTTT. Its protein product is CASSSLWPDTQYF.

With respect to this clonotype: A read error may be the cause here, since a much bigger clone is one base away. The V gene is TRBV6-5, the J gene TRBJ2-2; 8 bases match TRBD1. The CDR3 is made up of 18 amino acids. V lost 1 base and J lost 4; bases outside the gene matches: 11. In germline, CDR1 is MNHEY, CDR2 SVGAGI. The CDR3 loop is CASSYFRYDRGPTGELFF. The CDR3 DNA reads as TGTGCCAGCAGTTACTTCAGATATGACAGGGGACCCACCGGGGAGCTGTTTTTT.

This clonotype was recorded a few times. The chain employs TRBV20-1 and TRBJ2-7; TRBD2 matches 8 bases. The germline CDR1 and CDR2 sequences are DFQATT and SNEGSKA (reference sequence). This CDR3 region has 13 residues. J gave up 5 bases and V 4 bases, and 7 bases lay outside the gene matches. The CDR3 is CSAIERERNEQYF. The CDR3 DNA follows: TGCAGTGCTATCGAGCGGGAGAGGAACGAGCAGTACTTC.

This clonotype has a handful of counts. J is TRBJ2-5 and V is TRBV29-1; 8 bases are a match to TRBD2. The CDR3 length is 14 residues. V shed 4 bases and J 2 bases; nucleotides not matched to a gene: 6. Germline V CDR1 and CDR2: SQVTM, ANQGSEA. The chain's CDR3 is CSVAKAGGQETQYF. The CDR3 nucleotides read TGCAGCGTTGCAAAGGCGGGAGGTCAAGAGACCCAGTACTTC.

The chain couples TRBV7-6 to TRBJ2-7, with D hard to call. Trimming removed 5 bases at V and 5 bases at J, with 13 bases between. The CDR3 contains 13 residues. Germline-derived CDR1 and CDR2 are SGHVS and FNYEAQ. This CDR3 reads CASSPPLWHEQYF. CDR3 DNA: TGTGCCAGCAGCCCCCCTTTGTGGCACGAGCAGTACTTC.

The CDR3 nucleotides read TGCAGTGCGACTAGCGGAAGCCCTTCTGGGGCCAACGTCCTGACTTTC. It specifies CSATSGSPSGANVLTF. The rearrangement joins TRBV20-1 to TRBJ2-6; 9 bases are a match to TRBD2. This CDR3 spans 16 amino acids. J lost 1 base, V lost 6 bases, and 7 bases had no gene match. Germline V gene lookup returns CDR1 DFQATT and CDR2 SNEGSKA (reference sequence).

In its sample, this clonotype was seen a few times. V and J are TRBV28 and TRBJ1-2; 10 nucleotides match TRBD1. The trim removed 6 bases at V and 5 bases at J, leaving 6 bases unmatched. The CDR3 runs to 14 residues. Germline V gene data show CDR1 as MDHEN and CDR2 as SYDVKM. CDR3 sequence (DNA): TGTGCCAGCAGCATGGGGACAGGGGCGTATGGCTACACCTTC. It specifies CASSMGTGAYGYTF.

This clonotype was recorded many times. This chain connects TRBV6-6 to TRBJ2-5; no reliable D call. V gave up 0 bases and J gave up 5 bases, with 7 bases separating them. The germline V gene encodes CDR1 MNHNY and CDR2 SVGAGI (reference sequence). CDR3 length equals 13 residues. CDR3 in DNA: TGTGCCAGCAGTTACTCTTTCCGGGAGACCCAGTACTTC. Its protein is CASSYSFRETQYF.

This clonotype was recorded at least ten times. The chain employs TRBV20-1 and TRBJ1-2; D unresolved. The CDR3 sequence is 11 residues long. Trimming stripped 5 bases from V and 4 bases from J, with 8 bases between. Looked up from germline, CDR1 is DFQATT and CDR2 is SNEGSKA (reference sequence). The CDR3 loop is CSAQWVYGYTF. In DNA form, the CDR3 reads TGCAGTGCTCAGTGGGTCTATGGCTACACCTTC.

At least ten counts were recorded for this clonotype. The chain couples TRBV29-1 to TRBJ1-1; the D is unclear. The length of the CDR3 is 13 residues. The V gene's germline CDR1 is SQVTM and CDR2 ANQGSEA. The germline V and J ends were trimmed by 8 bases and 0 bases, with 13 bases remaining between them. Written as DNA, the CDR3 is TGCAGCATAACAGCTATCATGAACACTGAAGCTTTCTTT. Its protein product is CSITAIMNTEAFF.

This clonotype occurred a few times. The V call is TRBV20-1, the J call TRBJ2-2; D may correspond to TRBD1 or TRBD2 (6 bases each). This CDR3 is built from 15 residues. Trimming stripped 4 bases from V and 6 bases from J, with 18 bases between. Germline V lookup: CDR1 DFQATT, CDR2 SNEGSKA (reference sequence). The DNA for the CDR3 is TGCAGTGCTACTCGGGGGCAGGGATTCGCCGGGGAGCTGTTTTTT. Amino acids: CSATRGQGFAGELFF.

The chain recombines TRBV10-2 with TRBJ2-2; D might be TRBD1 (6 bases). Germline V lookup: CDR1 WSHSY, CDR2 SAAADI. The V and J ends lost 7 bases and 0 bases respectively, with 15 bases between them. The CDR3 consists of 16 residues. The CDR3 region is CASIDTGTPNTGELFF. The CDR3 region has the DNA TGCGCCAGCATTGATACCGGGACACCGAACACCGGGGAGCTGTTTTTT.

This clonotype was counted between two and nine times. The CDR3 DNA follows: TGCAGTTGGAGGGGACTAGCGGTATACGAGCAGTACTTC. Amino acid sequence: CSWRGLAVYEQYF. The chain joins TRBV20-1 to TRBJ2-7, with 11 bases identical to TRBD2. Germline V gene data show CDR1 as DFQATT and CDR2 as SNEGSKA (reference sequence). V gave up 8 bases and J gave up 4 bases; unmatched junction bases: 7. The CDR3 sequence is 13 residues long.

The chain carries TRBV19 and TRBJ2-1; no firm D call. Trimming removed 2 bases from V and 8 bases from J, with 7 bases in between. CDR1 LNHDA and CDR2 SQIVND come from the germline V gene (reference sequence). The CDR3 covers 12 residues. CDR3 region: CASSIIGYEQFF. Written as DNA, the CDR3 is TGTGCCAGTAGTATAATAGGGTATGAGCAGTTCTTC.

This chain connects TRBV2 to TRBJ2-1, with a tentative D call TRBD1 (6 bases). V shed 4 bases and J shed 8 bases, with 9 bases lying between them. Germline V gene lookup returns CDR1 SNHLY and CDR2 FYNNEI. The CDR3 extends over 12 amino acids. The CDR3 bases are TGTGCCAGCAGTGTTCAGGGGCATGAGCAGTTCTTC. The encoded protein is CASSVQGHEQFF. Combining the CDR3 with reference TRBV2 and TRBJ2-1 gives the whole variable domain EPEVTQTPSHQVTQMGQEVILRCVPISNHLYFYWYRQILGQKVEFLVSFYNNEISEKSEIFDDQFSVERPDGSNFTLKIRSTKLEDSAMYFCASSVQGHEQFFGPGTRLTVL.

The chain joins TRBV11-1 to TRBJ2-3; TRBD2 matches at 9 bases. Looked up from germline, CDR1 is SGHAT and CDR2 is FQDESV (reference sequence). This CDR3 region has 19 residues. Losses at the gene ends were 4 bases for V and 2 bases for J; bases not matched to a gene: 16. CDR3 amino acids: CASSSPSSGRRVLTDTQYF. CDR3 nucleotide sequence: TGTGCCAGCAGCTCCCCAAGTAGCGGGAGAAGGGTCCTCACAGATACGCAGTATTTT.

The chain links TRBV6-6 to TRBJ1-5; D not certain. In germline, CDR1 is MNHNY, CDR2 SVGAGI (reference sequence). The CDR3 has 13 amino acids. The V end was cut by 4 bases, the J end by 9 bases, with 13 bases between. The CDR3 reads CASSFDTPGPQHF. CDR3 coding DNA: TGTGCCAGCAGTTTCGATACCCCCGGGCCCCAGCATTTT.

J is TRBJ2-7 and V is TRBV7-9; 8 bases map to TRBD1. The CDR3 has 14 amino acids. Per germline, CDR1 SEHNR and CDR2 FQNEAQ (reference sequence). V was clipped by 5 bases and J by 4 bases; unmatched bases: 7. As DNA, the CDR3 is TGTGCCAGCAGCGGCAGGGGGCCTACGTACGAGCAGTACTTC. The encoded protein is CASSGRGPTYEQYF.

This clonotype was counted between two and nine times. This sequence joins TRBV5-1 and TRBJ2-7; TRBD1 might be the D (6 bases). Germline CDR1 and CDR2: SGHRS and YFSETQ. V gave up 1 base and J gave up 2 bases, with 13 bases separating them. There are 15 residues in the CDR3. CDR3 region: CASSLSPGQPYEQYF. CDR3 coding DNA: TGCGCCAGCAGCTTGTCCCCCGGACAGCCCTACGAGCAGTACTTC.